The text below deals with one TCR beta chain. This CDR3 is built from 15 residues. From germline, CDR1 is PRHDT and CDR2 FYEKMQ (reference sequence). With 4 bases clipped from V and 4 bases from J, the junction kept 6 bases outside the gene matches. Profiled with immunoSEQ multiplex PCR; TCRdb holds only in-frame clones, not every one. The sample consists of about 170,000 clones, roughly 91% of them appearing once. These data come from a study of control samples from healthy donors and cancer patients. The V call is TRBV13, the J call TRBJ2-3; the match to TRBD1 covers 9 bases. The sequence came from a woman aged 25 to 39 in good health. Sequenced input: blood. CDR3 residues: CASSSRDRVPDTQYF. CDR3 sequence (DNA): TGTGCCAGCAGCTCCCGGGACAGGGTCCCAGATACGCAGTATTTT.